Listed here are 20 T cell receptor beta chains from one sample, sequenced in a study of cytomegalovirus exposure and HLA in healthy donors. A multiplex PCR was run with 60 Vbeta primers and 13 Jbeta primers. Sequenced by immunoSEQ multiplex PCR; TCRdb stores in-frame clones only, minus some. The sample has about 140,000 clones, over 75% seen once; the top ten hold about 1.2%. Sequenced input: PBMCs. All receptors come from a female donor in good health and CMV-seronegative.

This sequence joins TRBV27 and TRBJ2-7; the D gene is possibly TRBD2 (6 bases). Germline V gene lookup returns CDR1 MNHEY and CDR2 SMNVEV (reference sequence). V was cut by 7 bases and J by 6 bases, with 16 bases left in between. The CDR3 covers 13 residues. The CDR3 is CASTFVGSGEQYF. The CDR3 nucleotides are TGTGCCAGCACCTTCGTGGGTAGCGGCGAGCAGTACTTC.

CDR3 amino acids: CASTMTGKVMNTEAFF. DNA of the CDR3: TGTGCCAGTACCATGACAGGGAAAGTCATGAACACTGAAGCTTTCTTT. The J gene is TRBJ1-1, the V gene TRBV19; 7 nucleotides agree with TRBD1. CDR1 LNHDA and CDR2 SQIVND come from the germline V gene (reference sequence). The CDR3 runs to 16 residues. Trimming took 7 bases from V and 0 from J; bases not matched to a gene: 11.

Remarks on this clone: Other nucleotide sequences from this sample produce the same CDR3. The V and J genes are TRBV7-9 and TRBJ2-7, with D uncertain. V lost 1 base to trimming and J lost 3 bases, with 4 bases between them. This CDR3 has 12 amino acids. Germline V CDR1 and CDR2: SEHNR, FQNEAQ (reference sequence). CDR3 in DNA: TGTGCCAGCAGCTTAGTGAGCTACGAGCAGTACTTC. Translation gives CASSLVSYEQYF.

The chain carries TRBV28 and TRBJ2-1; TRBD2 agrees at 12 bases. This CDR3 comprises 15 residues. V shed 5 bases, J shed 6 bases, and the junction held 5 bases outside the gene matches. Germline V gene lookup returns CDR1 MDHEN and CDR2 SYDVKM. CDR3 protein: CASSPRLAGVNEQFF. DNA for the CDR3: TGTGCCAGCAGTCCCCGACTAGCGGGAGTCAATGAGCAGTTCTTC.

The CDR3 sequence is CASSPLSAQKTQYF. The CDR3 DNA reads TGTGCCAGCAGCCCCCTATCGGCACAGAAGACGCAGTATTTT. The chain joins TRBV27 to TRBJ2-3; D call uncertain. Trimming cost V 6 bases and J 9 bases, with 19 bases left between them. This CDR3 region has 14 residues. Germline V gene sequence: CDR1 MNHEY, CDR2 SMNVEV (reference sequence).

This clone has more than one count but fewer than ten. V usage is TRBV11-3 and J usage is TRBJ2-3; 7 nucleotides match TRBD1. Germline trimming cut 3 bases from V and 3 bases from J; bases unmatched to any gene: 9. CDR3 size: 16 residues. Germline CDR1 is SGHNT and CDR2 is YENEEA. CDR3 protein: CASSFGTADMTDTQYF. CDR3 DNA sequence: TGTGCCAGCAGCTTCGGGACAGCTGATATGACAGATACGCAGTATTTT.

The chain couples TRBV19 to TRBJ2-1; 7 bases map to TRBD2. CDR3 size: 13 residues. Trimming at V came to 6 bases and at J to 2 bases, leaving 1 base not matched to a gene. The germline CDR1 and CDR2 sequences are LNHDA and SQIVND (reference sequence). The chain's CDR3 is CASSGTTYNEQFF. CDR3 sequence (DNA): TGTGCCAGTAGCGGGACTACCTACAATGAGCAGTTCTTC.

The V call is TRBV12-5, the J call TRBJ2-7; perhaps TRBD2 as D (5 bases). Germline V gene sequence: CDR1 LGHNT, CDR2 FRNRAP. The CDR3 sequence is 15 residues long. V gave up 1 base and J gave up 5 bases, with 15 bases separating them. The DNA for the CDR3 is TGTGCTAGTGGTTTGGGTGGACTCAGCACGGACGAGCAGTACTTC. Residues: CASGLGGLSTDEQYF.

Written as DNA, the CDR3 is TGTGCCAGTAGTCCTCAGGGAAGTACTGAAGCTTTCTTT. Translated: CASSPQGSTEAFF. The chain links TRBV19 to TRBJ1-1; possibly TRBD1 for D (5 bases). This CDR3 region has 13 residues. Germline loops: CDR1 LNHDA, CDR2 SQIVND (reference sequence). V was cut by 5 bases and J by 5 bases, with 12 bases left in between.

The V and J genes are TRBV18 and TRBJ2-1; the D gene is possibly TRBD2 (5 bases). The V gene's germline CDR1 is KGHSH and CDR2 LQKENI. This CDR3 has 16 residues. With 1 base removed from V and 4 bases from J, the gap between germline ends came to 14 bases. CDR3 nucleotide sequence: TGTGCCAGCTCACCACTAGCGTCTAACTTATACAATGAGCAGTTCTTC. Amino acid sequence: CASSPLASNLYNEQFF.

This chain connects TRBV11-2 to TRBJ2-1; D unclear. CDR1 and CDR2 from the germline V gene are SGHAT and FQNNGV. The CDR3 spans 12 residues. Trimming cost V 0 bases and J 7 bases, with 4 bases left between them. The CDR3 region is CASSLDRNEQFF. CDR3 bases: TGTGCCAGCAGCTTAGACAGGAATGAGCAGTTCTTC.

This clone was recorded a few times. V is TRBV7-9 and J is TRBJ1-2; the match to TRBD1 covers 7 bases. Germline V gives CDR1 SEHNR, CDR2 FQNEAQ (reference sequence). Losses at the gene ends were 6 bases for V and 7 bases for J; bases not matched to a gene: 14. CDR3 length: 15 residues. CDR3 bases: TGTGCCAGCAGTTCCGGCACAGGGGAGTCCGCTGGCTACACCTTC. Protein: CASSSGTGESAGYTF.

The chain uses TRBV27 and TRBJ2-7; TRBD2 matches at 10 bases. V lost 6 bases and J lost 4; bases outside the gene matches: 6. This CDR3 is built from 14 residues. Germline V CDR1 and CDR2: MNHEY, SMNVEV (reference sequence). CDR3 sequence reads: CASRWTSGPYEQYF. CDR3 DNA sequence: TGTGCCAGCAGGTGGACTAGCGGACCGTACGAGCAGTACTTC.

The chain is built from TRBV25-1 and TRBJ2-1; 7 bases fit TRBD2. There are 16 residues in the CDR3. The V gene end was trimmed by 1 base and the J gene end by 4 bases; junction bases not matched to a gene: 7. Germline CDR1 MGHDK, CDR2 SYGVNS. The CDR3: CASSESDGRRYNEQFF. CDR3 DNA: TGTGCCAGCAGTGAATCGGACGGGAGGCGGTACAATGAGCAGTTCTTC.

This chain uses TRBV25-1 with TRBJ2-2, with 9 bases that match TRBD1. The CDR3 is 17 amino acids. CDR1 and CDR2 (germline): MGHDK, SYGVNS. J was trimmed by 7 bases and V by 4 bases; bases with no gene match: 13. CDR3 loop: CASSGTGGPGVGGELFF. The CDR3 DNA sequence: TGTGCCAGCAGTGGTACAGGGGGCCCCGGGGTGGGCGGGGAGCTGTTTTTT. The complete variable domain, with remaining parts taken from reference TRBV25-1 and TRBJ2-2, reads EADIYQTPRYLVIGTGKKITLECSQTMGHDKMYWYQQDPGMELHLIHYSYGVNSTEKGDLSSESTVSRIRTEHFPLTLESARPSHTSQYLCASSGTGGPGVGGELFFGEGSRLTVL.

The chain carries TRBV25-1 and TRBJ1-1; weak D call: TRBD1 (5 bases). This CDR3 spans 12 amino acids. V dropped 1 base and J dropped 10 bases, with 10 bases sitting between them. Germline V CDR1 and CDR2: MGHDK, SYGVNS. CDR3 region: CASSEWGVVAFF. The CDR3, as DNA: TGTGCCAGCAGTGAATGGGGGGTAGTAGCTTTCTTT.

V gene TRBV18 combines with J gene TRBJ1-1; 10 bases line up with TRBD1. CDR1 and CDR2 from the germline V gene are KGHSH and LQKENI. With V trimmed by 8 bases and J by 0 bases, 6 bases remained unmatched. CDR3 length: 15 residues. The CDR3 DNA follows: TGTGCCAGCACGCGACAGGGGGCGATGAACACTGAAGCTTTCTTT. Its protein product is CASTRQGAMNTEAFF.

V gene TRBV2 combines with J gene TRBJ2-3; D gene uncertain. The CDR3 runs 14 residues. Trimming took off 3 bases at V and 2 bases at J, with 9 bases between the two ends. CDR1 and CDR2 (germline): SNHLY, FYNNEI. The CDR3 nucleotides read TGTGCCAGCAGTGATCTTGCGTTCACAGATACGCAGTATTTT. As protein: CASSDLAFTDTQYF.

The chain carries TRBV6-1 and TRBJ1-5, with 7 bases matching TRBD1. The CDR3 covers 15 residues. In germline, CDR1 is MNHNS, CDR2 SASEGT. The V segment lost 6 bases and the J segment 2 bases; nucleotides outside the gene matches: 7. The CDR3 DNA sequence: TGTGCCAGCAGAACCGGGACAGTTGGCAATCAGCCCCAGCATTTT. It codes for CASRTGTVGNQPQHF.

The J gene is TRBJ2-7, the V gene TRBV25-1; 9 bases are shared with TRBD1. Germline CDR1 and CDR2: MGHDK and SYGVNS. V shed 5 bases and J 3 bases; nucleotides not matched to a gene: 5. The CDR3 consists of 14 residues. The CDR3 DNA reads TGTGCCAGCAGTCCTGACAGGGGGTACTACGAGCAGTACTTC. This codes for CASSPDRGYYEQYF.